The 31 T cell receptor beta chains in this list originate from one sample, sequenced in a study of blood T cell repertoires in COVID-19. The protocol was immunoSEQ multiplex PCR, while the TCRdb copy is restricted to in-frame clones and leaves out a portion. This sample has approximately 100,000 clones, with about 70% found just once. Sequenced sample: peripheral blood. These receptors came from a human donor with acute or convalescent COVID-19. The donor label of this sample is uncertain.

The chain carries TRBV9 and TRBJ1-6; perhaps TRBD1 as D (5 bases). Germline V gene lookup returns CDR1 SGDLS and CDR2 YYNGEE. Trimming removed 4 bases from V and 10 bases from J, with 15 bases in between. This CDR3 has 14 amino acids. The CDR3: CASSIGGGGSPLHF. The CDR3 region has the DNA TGTGCCAGCAGCATTGGCGGTGGGGGGTCACCCCTCCACTTT.

The sample holds one count of this clone. DNA of the CDR3: TGTGCCAGCAGCTTAGTCGGGGGGCGGACAGATACGCAGTATTTT. Translation: CASSLVGGRTDTQYF. This rearrangement joins TRBV7-8 to TRBJ2-3; possibly TRBD2 for D (7 bases). The V gene's germline CDR1 is SGHVS and CDR2 FQNEAQ. Trimming took off 1 base at V and 3 bases at J, with 11 bases between the two ends. The CDR3 is 15 amino acids.

This chain links TRBV5-1 with TRBJ1-1, with D possibly being TRBD1 (5 bases). With 2 bases removed from V and 0 bases from J, the gap between germline ends came to 8 bases. The CDR3 covers 14 residues. Germline assignment: CDR1 SGHRS and CDR2 YFSETQ. The CDR3 DNA reads TGCGCCAGCAGCTTCGCACAGGTGAACACTGAAGCTTTCTTT. It yields the protein CASSFAQVNTEAFF.

This sequence joins TRBV12-5 and TRBJ2-1; 7 nucleotides match TRBD1. Germline CDR1 LGHNT, CDR2 FRNRAP. Trimming at V came to 4 bases and at J to 0 bases, leaving 3 bases not matched to a gene. CDR3 length: 15 residues. CDR3 amino acids: CASGWGQSSYNEQFF. Here the CDR3 DNA reads TGTGCTAGTGGTTGGGGACAGAGCTCCTACAATGAGCAGTTCTTC.

This clone was observed a few times. The chain carries TRBV10-2 and TRBJ1-4; TRBD1 might be the D (5 bases). The germline V gene encodes CDR1 WSHSY and CDR2 SAAADI. V gave up 4 bases and J gave up 0 bases, with 12 bases separating them. This CDR3 contains 16 residues. The CDR3 here is CASSGQTHATNEKLFF. As DNA, the CDR3 is TGCGCCAGCAGTGGACAGACTCACGCAACTAATGAAAAACTGTTTTTT.

In this sample, this clone turned up a few times. This chain joins TRBV12-3 or TRBV12-4 and TRBJ2-7; D may be TRBD1 (6 bases). This CDR3 contains 13 residues. With 8 bases removed from V and 3 bases from J, the gap between germline ends came to 14 bases. CDR3 in amino acids: CASGRTADYEQYF. DNA of the CDR3: TGTGCCAGCGGCCGGACAGCAGACTACGAGCAGTACTTC.

This clone occurred once. This sequence joins TRBV12-3 or TRBV12-4 and TRBJ1-1; D unresolved. CDR3 size: 13 residues. V dropped 6 bases and J dropped 6 bases, with 14 bases sitting between them. The CDR3 region has the DNA TGTGCCAGCAGCCTTGTTGGAGGCTCTGAAGCTTTCTTT. Amino acids: CASSLVGGSEAFF.

The J gene is TRBJ1-5, the V gene TRBV30, with 7 nucleotides matching TRBD1. V dropped 0 bases and J dropped 2; count of bases not matched to a gene: 7. Germline V CDR1 and CDR2: GTSNPN, SVGIG (reference sequence). CDR3 size: 16 residues. CDR3 in DNA: TGTGCCTGGAGTGTACGGGGGACAGCTGGCAATCAGCCCCAGCATTTT. It is translated as CAWSVRGTAGNQPQHF.

The CDR3 nucleotides are TGTGCCAGCAGCTTAGGGGGGACACGGAATCAGCCCCAGCATTTT. Encoded protein: CASSLGGTRNQPQHF. The chain employs TRBV7-8 and TRBJ1-5, with TRBD1 as a possible D gene (6 bases). Between the trimmed V and J ends, which lost 1 base and 4 bases, there was a span of 11 bases. This CDR3 has 15 amino acids. Germline V CDR1 and CDR2: SGHVS, FQNEAQ.

The rearrangement joins TRBV5-1 to TRBJ2-7; 8 bases map to TRBD2. Germline CDR1 and CDR2: SGHRS and YFSETQ. The CDR3 runs to 15 residues. Trimming took 5 bases from V and 0 from J; bases not matched to a gene: 7. Written as DNA, the CDR3 is TGCGCCAGCAGTTTCGGCGGGGGGCTCTCCTACGAGCAGTACTTC. Its protein product is CASSFGGGLSYEQYF.

This chain links TRBV6-6 with TRBJ2-2, with 9 bases aligning to TRBD1. J gave up 0 bases and V 2 bases, and 1 base lay outside the gene matches. This CDR3 is built from 16 residues. The V gene's germline CDR1 is MNHNY and CDR2 SVGAGI (reference sequence). The CDR3 DNA sequence: TGTGCCAGCAGTTACACAGGGGGCGCGAACACCGGGGAGCTGTTTTTT. Residues: CASSYTGGANTGELFF.

With regard to this clone: The same CDR3 arises from other DNA sequences in this sample as well. J is TRBJ1-3 and V is TRBV12-5; TRBD1 matches 8 bases. Germline CDR1 LGHNT, CDR2 FRNRAP. Trimming at V came to 4 bases and at J to 1 base, leaving 3 bases not matched to a gene. The CDR3 is 15 residues long. The CDR3: CASGSRQGSGNTIYF. Here the CDR3 DNA reads TGTGCTAGTGGTTCGAGACAGGGGTCTGGAAACACCATATATTTT.

The chain couples TRBV2 to TRBJ2-7, with TRBD1 matching 7 bases. V lost 2 bases, J lost 2 bases, and 3 bases stayed unmatched. The CDR3 is made up of 14 amino acids. Germline V gene data show CDR1 as SNHLY and CDR2 as FYNNEI. This chain's CDR3 is CASSEQGETYEQYF. CDR3 sequence (DNA): TGTGCCAGCAGTGAACAGGGGGAGACCTACGAGCAGTACTTC.

The chain carries TRBV3-1 (or the pseudogene TRBV3-2) and TRBJ2-1, with D uncertain. Germline-derived CDR1 and CDR2 are LGHDT and YNNKEL (reference sequence). The CDR3 is made up of 13 amino acids. V was cut by 4 bases and J by 3 bases, with 7 bases left in between. The CDR3 is CASSLRHYNEQFF. CDR3 in DNA: TGTGCCAGCAGCCTAAGACACTACAATGAGCAGTTCTTC.

The chain joins TRBV6-4 to TRBJ2-7; TRBD1 matches at 9 bases. V shed 7 bases and J 2 bases; nucleotides not matched to a gene: 9. Germline assignment: CDR1 MRHNA and CDR2 SNTAGT. This CDR3 is 15 amino acids long. The CDR3 DNA follows: TGTGCCAGCAATGGGTTGACAGGGGGTACCTACGAGCAGTACGTC. Its protein is CASNGLTGGTYEQYV.

CDR3 residues: CASSVGQRTDTQYF. The CDR3 bases are TGTGCCAGCAGCGTTGGACAGCGCACAGATACGCAGTATTTT. The chain employs TRBV7-9 and TRBJ2-3; possibly TRBD1 for D (6 bases). V lost 5 bases to trimming and J lost 1 base, with 10 bases between them. The CDR3 contains 14 residues. Germline V gives CDR1 SEHNR, CDR2 FQNEAQ (reference sequence).

V and J are TRBV2 and TRBJ1-5; D is undetermined. Germline CDR1 SNHLY, CDR2 FYNNEI. V was pared by 3 bases and J by 3 bases, with 9 bases between. The CDR3 loop spans 14 amino acids. CDR3 in amino acids: CASSDSSYNQPQHF. In nucleotides, the CDR3 is TGTGCCAGCAGTGATTCGAGCTACAATCAGCCCCAGCATTTT.

The chain links TRBV19 to TRBJ1-3; a weak D match, TRBD1 (6 bases). Germline loops: CDR1 LNHDA, CDR2 SQIVND (reference sequence). The V end was cut by 7 bases, the J end by 5 bases, with 15 bases between. The CDR3 consists of 14 residues. As DNA, the CDR3 is TGTGCCAGTAAACGAGACAGGACCAGAAACACCATATATTTT. It codes for CASKRDRTRNTIYF.

About this clone: A single base separates this from a much larger clone, so it may be a read error. The chain employs TRBV19 and TRBJ1-1, with a possible D match to TRBD1 (5 bases). Germline values: CDR1 LNHDA, CDR2 SQIVND (reference sequence). The CDR3 runs 14 residues. The CDR3: CASSSLGGSTEVFF. For the CDR3, the DNA is TGTGCCAGTAGTAGCCTTGGGGGGAGCACTGAAGTTTTCTTT.

The chain employs TRBV10-3 and TRBJ1-2; D perhaps matches TRBD1 (6 bases). The germline V gene has CDR1 ENHRY and CDR2 SYGVKD. The CDR3 is made up of 16 amino acids. V was cut by 4 bases and J by 7 bases, with 22 bases left in between. The CDR3 DNA follows: TGTGCCATCAGTGCTTTCCTCGACAGGACGTCTTTTGGCTACACCTTC. Its translation is CAISAFLDRTSFGYTF.

This clone was counted once. This sequence joins TRBV2 and TRBJ2-1; 9 bases fit TRBD1. Germline trimming cut 8 bases from V and 3 bases from J; bases unmatched to any gene: 5. CDR3 length: 14 residues. Germline V gene lookup returns CDR1 SNHLY and CDR2 FYNNEI. In nucleotides, the CDR3 is TGTGCCAGCGGGGGGGGACAGGGCTACAATGAGCAGTTCTTC. The encoded protein is CASGGGQGYNEQFF.

The gene calls are TRBV24-1 and TRBJ2-2; possibly TRBD1 for D (6 bases). CDR3 size: 13 residues. Germline V gene data show CDR1 as KGHDR and CDR2 as SFDVKD. V was shortened by 10 bases and J by 5 bases, with 13 bases between the two germline ends. The CDR3 spells CATSRGTTGELFF. The DNA for the CDR3 is TGTGCCACAAGCAGGGGAACAACCGGGGAGCTGTTTTTT.

The rearrangement links TRBV28 to TRBJ1-4, with D maybe TRBD1 (6 bases). Germline CDR1 and CDR2: MDHEN and SYDVKM. This CDR3 is built from 15 residues. V shed 6 bases and J shed 6 bases, with 17 bases lying between them. CDR3 DNA: TGTGCCAGCAGCCCCCGGGGGGGGCCTGATGAAAAACTGTTTTTT. Its protein product is CASSPRGGPDEKLFF.

This clone was observed a handful of times. This rearrangement joins TRBV5-8 to TRBJ2-3; 8 bases map to TRBD2. The CDR3 covers 13 residues. Germline V gene lookup returns CDR1 SGHTS and CDR2 YDEGEE. With V trimmed by 5 bases and J by 2 bases, 1 base remained unmatched. CDR3 coding DNA: TGTGCCAGCAGGACTAGCGCCACAGATACGCAGTATTTT. Translated, it gives CASRTSATDTQYF.

This chain's CDR3 is CASSLVWRSYNEQFF. In nucleotides, the CDR3 is TGTGCCAGCAGCTTGGTGTGGAGATCCTACAATGAGCAGTTCTTC. This sequence joins TRBV5-8 and TRBJ2-1, with D unclear. The V end was cut by 0 bases, the J end by 1 base, with 8 bases between. CDR3 size: 15 residues. The V gene's germline CDR1 is SGHTS and CDR2 YDEGEE. The variable domain in full, with the rest retrieved from reference TRBV5-8 and TRBJ2-1, is EAGVTQSPTHLIKTRGQQATLRCSPISGHTSVYWYQQALGLGLQFLLWYDEGEERNRGNFPPRFSGRQFPNYSSELNVNALELEDSALYLCASSLVWRSYNEQFFGPGTRLTVL.

Turning to this clone: Other nucleotide sequences in the sample specify the same CDR3. The gene calls are TRBV19 and TRBJ1-1, with 9 nucleotides matching TRBD1. J was trimmed by 2 bases and V by 5 bases; bases with no gene match: 3. CDR3 size: 14 residues. Germline lookup yields CDR1 LNHDA and CDR2 SQIVND (reference sequence). The CDR3, as DNA: TGTGCCAGTAGTCGGGACAGGGAAAACACTGAAGCTTTCTTT. It specifies CASSRDRENTEAFF.

The V and J genes are TRBV5-1 and TRBJ1-6, with 8 bases that match TRBD1. V dropped 4 bases and J dropped 10; count of bases not matched to a gene: 7. The CDR3 has 14 amino acids. Germline V gene lookup returns CDR1 SGHRS and CDR2 YFSETQ. CDR3 loop: CASSKDRVLSPLHF. The CDR3 DNA follows: TGCGCCAGCAGCAAGGACAGGGTTTTATCACCCCTCCACTTT. Looking up the rest from reference TRBV5-1 and TRBJ1-6 gives the full variable domain: KAGVTQTPRYLIKTRGQQVTLSCSPISGHRSVSWYQQTPGQGLQFLFEYFSETQRNKGNFPGRFSGRQFSNSRSEMNVSTLELGDSALYLCASSKDRVLSPLHFGNGTRLTVT.

The CDR3 reads CASSFIRVNEQFF. CDR3 sequence (DNA): TGTGCCAGCAGTTTTATCAGGGTTAATGAGCAGTTCTTC. The chain carries TRBV6-5 and TRBJ2-1, with D perhaps matching TRBD1 (5 bases). This CDR3 comprises 13 residues. With 4 bases removed from V and 7 bases from J, the gap between germline ends came to 11 bases. Germline V lookup: CDR1 MNHEY, CDR2 SVGAGI.

In this sample, this clone turned up once. The chain is built from TRBV4-2 and TRBJ2-5; 12 bases fit TRBD2. Germline lookup yields CDR1 LGHNA and CDR2 YNFKEQ. V was pared by 0 bases and J by 5 bases, with 7 bases of the junction left unmatched. There are 17 residues in the CDR3. The CDR3 DNA follows: TGTGCCAGCAGCCAAGAAGTACTAGCGGGGGGCGGGGAGACCCAGTACTTC. Amino acids: CASSQEVLAGGGETQYF.

The gene calls are TRBV29-1 and TRBJ1-5, with 9 bases identical to TRBD1. There are 13 residues in the CDR3. V shed 4 bases, J shed 4 bases, and the junction held 2 bases outside the gene matches. Germline V CDR1 and CDR2: SQVTM, ANQGSEA. The CDR3 nucleotides read TGCAGCGTTGGGGACAGGGTGAATCAGCCCCAGCATTTT. Encoded protein: CSVGDRVNQPQHF.

The chain uses TRBV5-1 and TRBJ2-1, with D possibly being TRBD1 (6 bases). The CDR3 runs 14 residues. The V end lost 0 bases, the J end lost 7 bases, and 11 bases lay between the germline ends. Germline loops: CDR1 SGHRS, CDR2 YFSETQ. The DNA of the CDR3 is TGCGCCAGCAGCTTGGGCAGGGGCGTAAATGAGCAGTTCTTC. It is translated as CASSLGRGVNEQFF.